This T cell receptor beta chain was sequenced for a study of spatial heterogeneity in lung cancer. Study-wide context: Alpha-chain sequences were consistently detected in smaller numbers than beta-chain sequences. In raw reads, more than 9.5 appearances on average were recorded for each unique TCR and UMI combination. Study-wide findings and caveats: Expanded tumor TCRs that were ubiquitous appeared in blood more at resection than follow-up.

Ten or more counts support this clonotype. The antigen is unknown. Time point described: sample taken at primary tumor resection. The input material, whole RNA from tumor, nontumor lung or frozen PBMC, was sequenced unsorted. The CDR3 has 13 amino acids. The V segment lost 1 base and the J segment 6 bases; nucleotides outside the gene matches: 1. Germline V gene sequence: CDR1 SGHRS, CDR2 YFSETQ. TCRdb passed the 5' RACE reads through MiXCR, listing each CDR3 protein once. The table shows fewer than 40,000 distinct CDR3 sequences, with 6.5% to 8.5% occurring only once. This chain links TRBV5-1 with TRBJ1-2; the match to TRBD1 covers 9 bases. The source is a male donor with early-stage non-small cell lung cancer. The sequencing here drew on PBMCs, taken at surgery. CDR3 nucleotide sequence: TGCGCCAGCAGCTTGTGGGACAGGGATGGCTACACCTTC. As protein: CASSLWDRDGYTF.